Below, 23 T cell receptor beta chains from the same sample are listed, as sequenced in a study of T-cell memory formation after mild COVID-19 (dated by TCRdb to the early 2020s). The library was built by means of 5' RACE. Sequenced on an Illumina NovaSeq 6000. TCRdb reprocessed the public reads (quality trimming at Q25 with fastp, clone calling with MiXCR) and kept in-frame beta chains. Rows are combined by CDR3 protein, so each entry shows the most common genes and DNA. For this sample the table gives around 250,000 distinct CDR3 sequences, of which 7.5% to 10% were detected only once. In total, the top ten clones hold around 21% of the sample. Sequencing was carried out using PBMCs or a T cell subset sorted from them (not recorded which). Every receptor here comes from a man aged 18 to 29 who had mild COVID-19 (a few samples of this study predate the infection). The sample titles of this study are shuffled in the database, so cell type and time point are left out; the donor was told from shared clones.

This clonotype was detected many times. CDR3 bases: TGCGCCAGCAGTCCAAGTCTGATCCAGCGGGGCCACAATGAGCAGTTCTTC. This translates into CASSPSLIQRGHNEQFF. This sequence joins TRBV4-1 and TRBJ2-1; 7 bases agree with TRBD2. This CDR3 is 17 amino acids long. Germline-derived CDR1 and CDR2 are MGHRA and YSYEKL. V trimming: 6 bases; J trimming: 5 bases; junction bases outside the gene matches: 16.

This clonotype has only a few counts. This chain joins TRBV6-5 and TRBJ2-1, with D tentatively TRBD1 (6 bases). CDR1 is MNHEY and CDR2 is SVGAGI in the germline V gene. The CDR3 contains 14 residues. The V end was cut by 5 bases, the J end by 5 bases, with 13 bases between. The CDR3 coding sequence is TGTGCCAGCAGTGGAATGGACAGCCACAATGAGCAGTTCTTC. As protein: CASSGMDSHNEQFF.

V gene TRBV9 combines with J gene TRBJ2-5; 8 nucleotides line up with TRBD2. This CDR3 has 16 residues. The V segment lost 0 bases and the J segment 5 bases; nucleotides outside the gene matches: 9. Germline V lookup: CDR1 SGDLS, CDR2 YYNGEE. The CDR3 DNA reads as TGTGCCAGCAGCGTAGGGTCGCGGGGGGCCGATGAGACCCAGTACTTC. It yields the protein CASSVGSRGADETQYF.

This clonotype was counted only a few times. The CDR3 here is CASSQDTGSGNTIYF. In DNA form, the CDR3 reads TGCGCCAGCAGCCAAGACACGGGATCTGGAAACACCATATATTTT. The gene calls are TRBV4-3 and TRBJ1-3; D unresolved. CDR3 size: 15 residues. CDR1 and CDR2 from the germline V gene are LGHNA and YSLEER. Trimming shortened V by 0 bases and J by 1 base, and 7 bases separated the two germline ends.

The chain combines TRBV5-4 with TRBJ2-2, with TRBD2 as a possible D gene (5 bases). This CDR3 comprises 14 residues. V was clipped by 5 bases and J by 6 bases, with 14 bases between them. Germline values: CDR1 SGHNT, CDR2 YYREEE (reference sequence). The CDR3 spells CASRTGEPSGELFF. CDR3 nucleotides: TGTGCCAGCAGAACCGGGGAGCCCTCCGGGGAGCTGTTTTTT.

The chain combines TRBV20-1 with TRBJ2-3; 7 positions agree with TRBD1. Germline loops: CDR1 DFQATT, CDR2 SNEGSKA (reference sequence). Losses at the gene ends were 0 bases for V and 1 base for J; bases not matched to a gene: 4. The length of the CDR3 is 15 residues. Written as DNA, the CDR3 is TGCAGTGCTAGAGACGCCGGACAGGGCACAGATACGCAGTATTTT. It encodes CSARDAGQGTDTQYF.

The J gene is TRBJ2-1, the V gene TRBV7-9, with 8 bases aligning to TRBD1. Per the germline V gene, CDR1 is SEHNR and CDR2 is FQNEAQ (reference sequence). The V segment lost 8 bases and the J segment 7 bases; nucleotides outside the gene matches: 10. The CDR3 totals 14 residues. In DNA form, the CDR3 reads TGTGCCAGCGAGGGACAGGCCTCGTTTAATGAGCAGTTCTTC. The encoded protein is CASEGQASFNEQFF.

In this sample, this clonotype turned up a few times. The genes are TRBV5-1 and TRBJ2-5; 15 nucleotides agree with TRBD2. J gave up 5 bases and V 4 bases, and 9 bases lay outside the gene matches. Germline-derived CDR1 and CDR2 are SGHRS and YFSETQ. The CDR3 loop spans 17 amino acids. In DNA, the CDR3 is TGCGCCAGCAGCCCGGGACTAGCGGGGGGCCGTTACGAGACCCAGTACTTC. The encoded protein is CASSPGLAGGRYETQYF.

The chain has TRBV7-9 and TRBJ2-7; D not resolved. Trimming took 1 base from V and 9 from J, leaving 13 bases between them. Germline values: CDR1 SEHNR, CDR2 FQNEAQ (reference sequence). The length of the CDR3 is 13 residues. The CDR3, as DNA: TGTGCCAGCAGCTTAGGACCTTTTTCTGCGCAGTACGTC. This gives the protein CASSLGPFSAQYV.

The chain recombines TRBV15 with TRBJ2-2, with D perhaps given as TRBD1 or TRBD2 (7 bases each). In germline, CDR1 is LNHNV, CDR2 YYDKDF (reference sequence). The CDR3 contains 15 residues. The ends were cut back, 5 bases at V and 6 bases at J, with 16 bases in the middle. CDR3 loop: CATSEQTGRAGELFF. The CDR3 DNA reads as TGTGCCACCAGCGAGCAGACAGGGAGGGCCGGGGAGCTGTTTTTT.

This clonotype was counted a few times. The CDR3 reads CASSEEIGAYGYTF. The CDR3 nucleotides read TGTGCCAGCAGTGAAGAAATCGGGGCCTATGGCTACACCTTC. This chain joins TRBV2 and TRBJ1-2, with a possible D match to TRBD1 (5 bases). The CDR3 is made up of 14 amino acids. Trimming took off 1 base at V and 4 bases at J, with 10 bases between the two ends. Germline V lookup: CDR1 SNHLY, CDR2 FYNNEI.

The chain carries TRBV7-3 and TRBJ1-1; 9 bases are a match to TRBD1. The CDR3 consists of 13 residues. CDR1 is SGHTA and CDR2 is FQGTGA in the germline V gene. V lost 5 bases, J lost 7 bases, and 5 bases stayed unmatched. The CDR3 loop is CASSAQGAGEAFF. The CDR3 coding sequence is TGTGCCAGCAGCGCACAGGGGGCTGGTGAAGCTTTCTTT.

This clonotype was picked up a small number of times. This chain joins TRBV12-3 or TRBV12-4 and TRBJ1-1, with TRBD1 matching over 8 bases. V gave up 5 bases and J gave up 5 bases; unmatched junction bases: 10. The CDR3 is made up of 15 amino acids. The CDR3 DNA is TGTGCCAGCAGTATTTCCTTACAGGGGGGAACTGAAGCTTTCTTT. The encoded protein is CASSISLQGGTEAFF.

The chain joins TRBV10-3 to TRBJ2-6; 9 bases match TRBD1. V trimming: 3 bases; J trimming: 2 bases; junction bases outside the gene matches: 2. The CDR3 spans 16 residues. From germline, CDR1 is ENHRY and CDR2 SYGVKD. The CDR3 DNA sequence: TGTGCCATCAGTGACGGGACAGGGCCTGGGGCCAACGTCCTGACTTTC. Translation gives CAISDGTGPGANVLTF.

The chain uses TRBV10-1 and TRBJ2-7; no firm D call. This CDR3 region has 14 residues. V lost 2 bases and J 0 bases, leaving 8 bases between the germline ends. Germline V lookup: CDR1 WNHNN, CDR2 SYGVQD (reference sequence). The CDR3 spells CASSEKAGSYEQYF. The CDR3 DNA follows: TGCGCCAGCAGTGAGAAGGCAGGCTCCTACGAGCAGTACTTC.

This clonotype was seen at least ten times. The gene calls are TRBV28 and TRBJ2-1, with 11 bases identical to TRBD2. The CDR3 is made up of 17 amino acids. V shed 6 bases and J 0 bases; nucleotides not matched to a gene: 7. Germline V gene sequence: CDR1 MDHEN, CDR2 SYDVKM. The CDR3 bases are TGTGCCAGCAGGGAACTAGCGGGGGACAGCTCCTACAATGAGCAGTTCTTC. This encodes CASRELAGDSSYNEQFF.

There are a few counts of this clonotype. The genes are TRBV27 and TRBJ1-4, with D maybe TRBD1 (6 bases). CDR1 is MNHEY, CDR2 SMNVEV, per germline (reference sequence). The CDR3 is made up of 13 amino acids. The ends were cut back, 3 bases at V and 10 bases at J, with 12 bases in the middle. The chain's CDR3 is CASSFSGGGKLFF. In DNA form, the CDR3 reads TGTGCCAGCAGTTTCTCCGGGGGCGGAAAACTGTTTTTT. Drawing the rest from reference TRBV27 and TRBJ1-4, the complete variable domain is EAQVTQNPRYLITVTGKKLTVTCSQNMNHEYMSWYRQDPGLGLRQIYYSMNVEVTDKGDVPEGYKVSRKEKRNFPLILESPSPNQTSLYFCASSFSGGGKLFFGSGTQLSVL.

This clonotype came up many times. This chain connects TRBV10-3 to TRBJ2-7, with 7 bases identical to TRBD2. Germline lookup yields CDR1 ENHRY and CDR2 SYGVKD. This CDR3 comprises 13 residues. J lost 5 bases, V lost 8 bases, and 9 bases had no gene match. The DNA of the CDR3 is TGTGCCATCGGGGGGGTGGGAGAGGACGAGCAGTACGTC. The encoded protein is CAIGGVGEDEQYV.

The chain joins TRBV29-1 to TRBJ2-1, with D possibly matching TRBD2 (5 bases). V was shortened by 6 bases and J by 0 bases, with 15 bases between the two germline ends. Looked up from germline, CDR1 is SQVTM and CDR2 is ANQGSEA. The CDR3 contains 15 residues. CDR3 bases: TGCAGCGTCCGGACTTCTCTCAGCTCCTACAATGAGCAGTTCTTC. Protein product: CSVRTSLSSYNEQFF.

This clonotype was detected only a few times. The CDR3 reads CASSLGTGRAQYF. The CDR3 region has the DNA TGTGCCAGCAGTCTCGGGACAGGGCGTGCGCAGTACTTC. V usage is TRBV27 and J usage is TRBJ2-7, with 9 positions matching TRBD1. The CDR3 spans 13 residues. V was pared by 5 bases and J by 9 bases, with 8 bases of the junction left unmatched. CDR1 MNHEY and CDR2 SMNVEV come from the germline V gene (reference sequence).

This clonotype was found many times. This chain joins TRBV2 and TRBJ2-3; 9 bases are a match to TRBD2. Losses at the gene ends were 3 bases for V and 0 bases for J; bases not matched to a gene: 4. Germline CDR1 is SNHLY and CDR2 is FYNNEI. The CDR3 is 16 amino acids. The DNA for the CDR3 is TGTGCCAGCAGTGATAGGCTAGCGGGGAGCACAGATACGCAGTATTTT. This translates into CASSDRLAGSTDTQYF.

In its sample, this clonotype was seen a few times. DNA of the CDR3: TGTGCCAGCAGCTTAGCGGGACTGATGAACACTGAAGCTTTCTTT. Its translation is CASSLAGLMNTEAFF. The chain employs TRBV7-2 and TRBJ1-1; a possible D gene is TRBD1 (5 bases). Germline V CDR1 and CDR2: SGHTA, FQGNSA. The length of the CDR3 is 15 residues. V was pared by 0 bases and J by 0 bases, with 8 bases between.

This clonotype turned up a few times. The chain uses TRBV7-2 and TRBJ2-1; D unclear. The V gene lost 6 bases and the J gene lost 2 bases, with 8 bases spanning the gap. The CDR3 extends over 13 amino acids. Looked up from germline, CDR1 is SGHTA and CDR2 is FQGNSA. The CDR3 protein is CASRRLAYNEQFF. As DNA, the CDR3 is TGTGCCAGCAGGAGATTAGCCTACAATGAGCAGTTCTTC. Using reference TRBV7-2 and TRBJ2-1 for the parts outside the CDR3, the full variable domain is GAGVSQSPSNKVTEKGKDVELRCDPISGHTALYWYRQSLGQGLEFLIYFQGNSAPDKSGLPSDRFSAERTGGSVSTLTIQRTQQEDSAVYLCASRRLAYNEQFFGPGTRLTVL.